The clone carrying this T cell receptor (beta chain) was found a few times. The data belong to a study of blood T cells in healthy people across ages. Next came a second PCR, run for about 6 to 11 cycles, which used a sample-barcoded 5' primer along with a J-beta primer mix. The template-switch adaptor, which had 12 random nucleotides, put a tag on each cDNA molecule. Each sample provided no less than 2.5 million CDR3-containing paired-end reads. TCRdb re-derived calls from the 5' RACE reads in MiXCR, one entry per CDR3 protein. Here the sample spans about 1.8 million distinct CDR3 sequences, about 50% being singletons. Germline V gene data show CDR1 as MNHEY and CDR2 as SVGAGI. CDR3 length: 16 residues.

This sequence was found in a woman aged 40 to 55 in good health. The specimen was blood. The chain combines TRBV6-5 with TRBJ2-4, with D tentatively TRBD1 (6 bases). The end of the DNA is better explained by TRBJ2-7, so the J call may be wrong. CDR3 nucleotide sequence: TGTGCCAGCAGTTACTATGTTACACAGGGAATCCACGAGCAGTACTTC. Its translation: CASSYYVTQGIHEQYF.